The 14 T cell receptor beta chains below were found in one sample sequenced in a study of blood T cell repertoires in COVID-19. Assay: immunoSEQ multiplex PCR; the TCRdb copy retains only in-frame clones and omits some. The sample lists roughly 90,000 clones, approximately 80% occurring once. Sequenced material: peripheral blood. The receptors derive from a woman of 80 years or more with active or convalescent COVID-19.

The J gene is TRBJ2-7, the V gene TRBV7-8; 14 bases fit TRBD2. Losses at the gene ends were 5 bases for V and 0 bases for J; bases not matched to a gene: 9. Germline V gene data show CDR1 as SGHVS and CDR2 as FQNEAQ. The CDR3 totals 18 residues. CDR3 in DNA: TGTGCCAGCAGCACCGGACTAGCGGGGGGCTCCAGCTCCTACGAGCAGTACTTC. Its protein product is CASSTGLAGGSSSYEQYF.

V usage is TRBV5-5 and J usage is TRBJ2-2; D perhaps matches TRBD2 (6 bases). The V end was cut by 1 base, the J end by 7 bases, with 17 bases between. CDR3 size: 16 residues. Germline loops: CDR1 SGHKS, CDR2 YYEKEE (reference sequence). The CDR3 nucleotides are TGTGCCAGCAGCTTGTCAGGAGGGGTTAAGATCGGGGAGCTGTTTTTT. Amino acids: CASSLSGGVKIGELFF.

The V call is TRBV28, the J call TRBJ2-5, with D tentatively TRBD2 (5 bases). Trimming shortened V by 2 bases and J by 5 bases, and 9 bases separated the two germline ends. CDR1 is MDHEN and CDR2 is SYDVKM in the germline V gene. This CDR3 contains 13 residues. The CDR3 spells CASSLAERETQYF. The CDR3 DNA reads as TGTGCCAGCAGTTTAGCCGAGCGGGAGACCCAGTACTTC.

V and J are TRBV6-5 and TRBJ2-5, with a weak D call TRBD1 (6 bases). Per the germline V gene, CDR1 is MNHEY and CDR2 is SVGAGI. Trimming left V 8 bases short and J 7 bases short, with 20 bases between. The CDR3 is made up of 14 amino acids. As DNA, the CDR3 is TGTGCCAGCCGGGACATTCTTTTCAAGGGGACCCAGTACTTC. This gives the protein CASRDILFKGTQYF.

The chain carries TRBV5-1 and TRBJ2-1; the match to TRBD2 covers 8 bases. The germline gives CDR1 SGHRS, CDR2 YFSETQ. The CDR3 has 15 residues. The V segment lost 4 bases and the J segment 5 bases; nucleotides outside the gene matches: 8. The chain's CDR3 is CASSTTGGPHNEQFF. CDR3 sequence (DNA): TGCGCCAGCAGCACAACGGGGGGGCCCCACAATGAGCAGTTCTTC.

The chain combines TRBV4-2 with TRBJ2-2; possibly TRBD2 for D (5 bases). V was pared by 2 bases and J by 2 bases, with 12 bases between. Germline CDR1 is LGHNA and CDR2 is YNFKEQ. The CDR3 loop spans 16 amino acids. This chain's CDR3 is CASSQRTGINTGELFF. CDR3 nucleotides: TGTGCCAGCAGCCAACGCACGGGAATCAACACCGGGGAGCTGTTTTTT.

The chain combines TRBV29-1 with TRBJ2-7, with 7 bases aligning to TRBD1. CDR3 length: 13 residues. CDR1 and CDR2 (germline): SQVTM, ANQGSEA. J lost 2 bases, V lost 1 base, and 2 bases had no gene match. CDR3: CSVEGGGTYEQYF. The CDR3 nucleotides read TGCAGCGTTGAAGGAGGGGGCACCTACGAGCAGTACTTC.

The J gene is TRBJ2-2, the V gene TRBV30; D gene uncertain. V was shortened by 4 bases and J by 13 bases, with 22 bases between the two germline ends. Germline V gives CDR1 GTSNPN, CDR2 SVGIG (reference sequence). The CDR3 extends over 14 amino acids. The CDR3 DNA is TGTGCCTGGACCCCTCGGATTGACACCTTCGGGCTGTTTTTT. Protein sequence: CAWTPRIDTFGLFF.

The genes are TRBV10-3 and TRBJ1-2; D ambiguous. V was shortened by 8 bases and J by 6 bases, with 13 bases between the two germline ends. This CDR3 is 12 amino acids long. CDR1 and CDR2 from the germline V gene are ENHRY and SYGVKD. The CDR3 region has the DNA TGTGCCATCGCCCGAGGGAACAATGGCTACACCTTC. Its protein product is CAIARGNNGYTF.

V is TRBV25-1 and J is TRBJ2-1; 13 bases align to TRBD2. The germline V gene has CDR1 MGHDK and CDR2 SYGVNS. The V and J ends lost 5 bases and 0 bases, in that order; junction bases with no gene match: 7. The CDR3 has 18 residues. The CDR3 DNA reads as TGTGCCAGCAGTATGACTAGCGGGAGGCCCTCCTCCTACAATGAGCAGTTCTTC. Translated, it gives CASSMTSGRPSSYNEQFF.

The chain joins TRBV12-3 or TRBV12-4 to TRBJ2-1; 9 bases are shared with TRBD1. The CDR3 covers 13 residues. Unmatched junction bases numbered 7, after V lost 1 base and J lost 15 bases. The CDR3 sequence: CASSLELGTGWFF. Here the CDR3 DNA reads TGTGCCAGCAGTTTAGAGCTCGGGACAGGGTGGTTCTTC.

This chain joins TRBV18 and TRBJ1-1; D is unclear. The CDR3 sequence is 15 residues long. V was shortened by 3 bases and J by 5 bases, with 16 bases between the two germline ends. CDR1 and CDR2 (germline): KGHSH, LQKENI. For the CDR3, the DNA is TGTGCCAGCTCACCGGGCTCCGGGAAAGGGACTGAAGCTTTCTTT. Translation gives CASSPGSGKGTEAFF.

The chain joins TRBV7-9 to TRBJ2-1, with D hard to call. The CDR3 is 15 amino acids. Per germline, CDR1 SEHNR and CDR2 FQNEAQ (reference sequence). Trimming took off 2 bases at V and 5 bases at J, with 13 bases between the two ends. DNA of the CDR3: TGTGCCAGCAGCTTACTGGCATCCCCACACAATGAGCAGTTCTTC. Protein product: CASSLLASPHNEQFF.

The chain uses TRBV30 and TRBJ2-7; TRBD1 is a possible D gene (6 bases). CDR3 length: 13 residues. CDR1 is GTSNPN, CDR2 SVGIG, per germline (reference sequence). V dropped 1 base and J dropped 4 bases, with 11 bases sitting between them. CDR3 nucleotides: TGTGCCTGGAGTGGGGGGCAGATATACGAGCAGTACTTC. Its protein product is CAWSGGQIYEQYF.